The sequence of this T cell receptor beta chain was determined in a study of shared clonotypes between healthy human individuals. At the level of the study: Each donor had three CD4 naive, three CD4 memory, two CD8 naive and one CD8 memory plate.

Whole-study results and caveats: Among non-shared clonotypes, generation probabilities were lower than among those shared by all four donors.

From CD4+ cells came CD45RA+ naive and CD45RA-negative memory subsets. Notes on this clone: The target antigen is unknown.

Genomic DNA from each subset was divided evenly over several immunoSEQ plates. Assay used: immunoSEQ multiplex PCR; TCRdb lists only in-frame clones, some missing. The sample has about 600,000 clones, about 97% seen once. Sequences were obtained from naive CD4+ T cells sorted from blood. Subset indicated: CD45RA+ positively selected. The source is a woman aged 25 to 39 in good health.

In DNA form, the CDR3 reads TGTGCCAGCTCCTCCTTGACGGGAGGATCCTACGAGCAGTACTTC. Its protein product is CASSSLTGGSYEQYF. This chain joins TRBV27 and TRBJ2-5, with TRBD2 identical over 7 bases. The end of the DNA fits TRBJ2-7 better, so the J call may be wrong. This CDR3 region has 15 residues. Germline CDR1 MNHEY, CDR2 SMNVEV (reference sequence).